This T cell receptor beta chain came from a study of monozygotic twins with inflammatory bowel disease (dated by TCRdb to the late 2010s). In the study overall: The complete study included 28 monozygotic twin pairs: 19 IBD-discordant Danish pairs and nine German pairs, of which four were IBD-concordant and five were IBD-discordant. Within discordant pairs, disease-associated traits were sought mainly by comparing IBD patients with their genetically identical healthy co-twins. Each individual had, on average, about 151 000 unique TCRalpha sequences and 181 000 unique TCRbeta sequences available for analysis.

Here is what the overall study found, with its caveats: The analysis was unable to tell apart different T cell subtypes. No difference in repertoire similarity was observed between concordant and discordant twins, possibly owing to limited statistical power. The results gave no support for a single strong signal or clonotype linked to IBD. Fewer clonotypes were shared with other individuals by IBD patients than by healthy twins, most markedly in patients showing signs of disease activity. Background noise and inter-individual variability may have been introduced into the repertoires by the differing immunosuppressive treatments among patients. Measured by the inverse Simpson index, TCRbeta repertoire diversity was lower in IBD patients than in their healthy co-twins.

Concerning this clonotype: The clone's antigen remains unknown.

The CDR3 holds 14 amino acids from the cysteine to the phenylalanine. The DNA sequence is not available. From each donor, an approximately 2.3 ml peripheral blood sample was drawn into PAXgene tubes and stored at -80 degrees C. Without T cell sorting, total RNA was isolated from whole blood using the PAXgene blood miRNA kit on an automated QIAcube. Peripheral blood from monozygotic twin pairs, either concordant or discordant for inflammatory bowel disease, underwent deep TCRalpha and TCRbeta repertoire profiling that used unique molecular barcoding. Smoking habits were recorded for all twin pairs, and individuals were classified as current, former or never smokers. The receptor library was made with 5' RACE. The input for every TCR library was roughly 3,300 ng of total RNA. For each sample, cDNA synthesis was carried out in eight separate reactions using SMARTScribe reverse transcriptase. Unique molecular identifiers containing a 6-nucleotide sample barcode were introduced through template switching during cDNA synthesis. Amplification of TCRalpha and TCRbeta cDNA involved two nested PCRs of about 15 and 9 cycles, and each PCR was followed by bead purification. Before amplification, the cDNA was both treated with uracil DNA-glycosylase and purified with the QIAquick PCR purification kit. In the second PCR, Illumina TruSeq-compatible adapters and sample-specific barcodes were added. Library quality and concentration were checked on TapeStation and Qubit, and libraries were pooled at roughly 5.1 ng each. Pooled libraries were sequenced on an Illumina HiSeq2500 single-index Rapid Run with 2 x 100 bp reads and custom sequencing primers. As for the authors' bioinformatics: UMI-based consensus assembly with MiGEC version 1.2.6 was used to correct PCR and sequencing errors. MiXCR version 2.1.1 was used for V(D)J alignment, clonotype assembly and CDR3 extraction. To normalise gene usage, clonotype sharing and MAIT/NKT TCR abundance, the analysis used the top 1000, 10 000 and 20 000 clonotypes per sample. Diversity was computed as the inverse Simpson index with the vegan R package after downsampling to 27 000 UMIs. Paired Mann-Whitney U tests were applied to discordant twin pairs, and Benjamini-Hochberg correction was used for multiple testing. Following TCRdb reprocessing, every CDR3 protein sequence forms one entry, and DNA is not provided. These V and J calls are TCRdb output, not the study's own analysis. The record for this sample contains more than 350,000 distinct CDR3 sequences. About 2.6% of the sample comes from the top ten.

The source of this sequence is a human donor with ulcerative colitis or Crohn's disease, or a healthy co-twin of an affected twin (not recorded which). The chain links TRBV12-3 or TRBV12-4 with TRBJ1-4. The sequenced material came from blood. The CDR3 sequence is CASSLGQATEKLFF.